These T cell receptor beta chains were read from a single sample in a study of T-cell memory formation after mild COVID-19. One entry per CDR3 protein, called by TCRdb with MiXCR from the 5' RACE reads. The data contain fewer than 250,000 distinct CDR3 sequences, over 15% of them singletons. The sequenced sample consisted of PBMCs or a T cell subset sorted from them (not recorded which). These TCRs come from an adult woman who had mild COVID-19 (a few samples of this study predate the infection). Cell type and time point are not known. Both conserved end residues are part of each CDR3. The D gene is left open where the match is weak. The listing skips clone size in some rows; elsewhere it reads once, few, many or a size class.

>TRBV20-1|TRBJ1-1|NA|NA
CSAREGGDTEAFF
TGCAGTGCTAGAGAGGGTGGGGACACTGAAGCTTTCTTT
>TRBV10-3|TRBJ2-7|NA|NA
CAISEGAAVAYEQYF
TGTGCCATCAGTGAGGGGGCGGCGGTTGCCTACGAGCAGTACTTC
>TRBV21-1|TRBJ2-7|few|NA
CASTQFLRDEQYF
TGTGCCAGCACCCAGTTCCTTCGGGACGAGCAGTACTTC
>TRBV6-2/TRBV6-3|TRBJ2-6|NA|NA
CASRPQASGANVLTF
TGTGCCAGCAGACCACAGGCAAGCGGGGCCAACGTCCTGACTTTC
>TRBV7-2|TRBJ2-1|NA|NA
CASSLVGFGGVVF
TGTGCCAGCAGCTTAGTCGGGTTCGGGGGCGTAGTCTTC
>TRBV6-2/TRBV6-3|TRBJ2-5|NA|NA
CASILGPRSETQYF
TGTGCCAGCATCCTGGGACCACGATCGGAGACCCAGTACTTC
>TRBV7-8|TRBJ1-3|many|NA
CASSLVELAGAGNTIYF
TGTGCCAGCAGCTTAGTAGAGTTGGCAGGGGCTGGAAACACCATATATTTT
>TRBV2|TRBJ2-5|NA|NA
CASSDEPYQETQYF
TGTGCCAGCAGTGACGAGCCGTACCAAGAGACCCAGTACTTC
>TRBV5-1|TRBJ2-1|NA|NA
CASSLDTRSYNEQFF
TGCGCCAGCAGCTTGGACACCCGCTCCTACAATGAGCAGTTCTTC
>TRBV3-1|TRBJ2-1|many|TRBD1
CASSQDDRVYSEQFF
TGTGCCAGCAGCCAGGACGACAGGGTTTATAGTGAGCAGTTCTTC
>TRBV6-2/TRBV6-3|TRBJ2-7|few|NA
CASRTGREIEQYF
TGTGCCAGCAGGACAGGGCGGGAGATCGAGCAGTACTTC
>TRBV30|TRBJ2-7|few|NA
CAWRGGSYEQYF
TGTGCCTGGAGGGGGGGCTCCTACGAGCAGTACTTC
>TRBV5-1|TRBJ1-2|few|TRBD1
CASSSTGRWEYGYTF
TGCGCCAGCAGCTCGACAGGGCGGTGGGAATATGGCTACACCTTC
>TRBV7-9|TRBJ1-2|NA|NA
CASSSAQGYGYTF
TGTGCCAGCAGCTCGGCCCAGGGCTATGGCTACACCTTC
>TRBV9|TRBJ1-2|few|NA
CASSASNYGYTF
TGTGCCAGCAGCGCCTCGAACTATGGCTACACCTTC
>TRBV5-5|TRBJ2-1|NA|TRBD2
CASSLTASGRSNEQFF
TGTGCCAGCAGCTTAACTGCTAGCGGGAGGTCCAATGAGCAGTTCTTC
>TRBV6-1|TRBJ1-1|NA|NA
CASSEQLGASDTEAFF
TGTGCCAGCAGTGAACAGCTGGGGGCGTCGGACACTGAAGCTTTCTTT
>TRBV7-9|TRBJ2-3|NA|TRBD2
CARSAGGADTQYF
TGTGCCAGATCCGCGGGGGGTGCAGATACGCAGTATTTT
>TRBV18|TRBJ2-2|NA|NA
CASSPSRGNYGELFF
TGTGCCAGCTCACCATCCCGAGGAAATTACGGGGAGCTGTTTTTT
>TRBV19|TRBJ2-7|NA|NA
CASSSRGKSSYEQYF
TGTGCCAGTAGTTCCCGGGGTAAATCGTCTTACGAGCAGTACTTC
>TRBV10-3|TRBJ1-1|many|NA
CAISENGANTEAFF
TGTGCCATCAGTGAGAATGGGGCGAACACTGAAGCTTTCTTT